This T cell receptor beta chain is drawn from a study of T cells in localized non-small cell lung cancer. Study outcomes and limitations: Elevated blood T cell density was associated with longer overall survival. The greatest T cell clonality was found in uninvolved adjacent lung (higher than in tumor). Paired adjacent lung recovered a median approximately 62 of the top 100 tumor clones. Owing to sequencing of a solitary tumor region, heterogeneity cannot be discounted.

This CDR3 has 10 residues. The germline V gene encodes CDR1 DFQATT and CDR2 SNEGSKA (reference sequence). Worth noting for this clone: Antigen specificity is unknown. Germline is not matched at one junction end, which may reflect a read error.

Generated by immunoSEQ multiplex PCR, the TCRdb table keeps only in-frame clones and is missing some. The profile shows just under 20,000 clones, approximately 90% of them singletons. This sequence originates from a man aged 35 to 69 with stage I lung adenocarcinoma. The sample was peripheral blood, taken before any cancer treatment. The chain joins TRBV20-1 to TRBJ2-1; D is unresolved. The CDR3 coding sequence is TGCAGTGCTGGAGACAATGAGCAGTTCTTC. Encoded protein: CSAGDNEQFF.